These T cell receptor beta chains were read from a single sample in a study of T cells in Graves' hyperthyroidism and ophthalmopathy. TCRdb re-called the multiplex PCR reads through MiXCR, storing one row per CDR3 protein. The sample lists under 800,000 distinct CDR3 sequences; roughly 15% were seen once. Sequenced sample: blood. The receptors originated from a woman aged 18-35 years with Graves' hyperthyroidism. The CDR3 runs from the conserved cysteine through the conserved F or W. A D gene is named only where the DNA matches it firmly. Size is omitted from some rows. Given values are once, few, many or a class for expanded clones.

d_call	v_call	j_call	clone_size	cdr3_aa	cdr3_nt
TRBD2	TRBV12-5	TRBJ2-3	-	CASGPGVAGVLDTQYF	TGTGCTAGTGGCCCGGGGGTAGCGGGAGTTTTGGATACGCAGTATTTT
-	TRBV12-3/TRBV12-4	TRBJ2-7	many	CASRTGTRTYEQYF	TGTGCCAGCAGGACCGGGACGCGGACCTACGAGCAGTACTTC
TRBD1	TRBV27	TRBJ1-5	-	CASPSTGIYCQPQHF	TGTGCCAGCCCATCGACAGGGATATATTGTCAGCCCCAGCATTTT
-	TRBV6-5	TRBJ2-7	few	CASSYADLVDEQYF	TGTGCCAGCAGTTACGCGGATTTGGTCGACGAGCAGTACTTC
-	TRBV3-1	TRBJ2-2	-	CASSREGTNTGELFF	TGTGCCAGCAGCCGAGAGGGGACTAACACCGGGGAGCTGTTTTTT
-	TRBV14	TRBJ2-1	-	CASSQADYNEQFF	TGTGCCAGCAGCCAAGCCGATTACAATGAGCAGTTCTTC
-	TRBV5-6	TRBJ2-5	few	CASSANLILRETQYF	TGTGCCAGCAGTGCGAATTTAATACTCCGAGAGACCCAGTACTTC
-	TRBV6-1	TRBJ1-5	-	CASSPPGFRQPQHF	TGTGCCAGCAGCCCCCCGGGGTTCAGGCAGCCCCAGCATTTT
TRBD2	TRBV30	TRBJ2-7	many	CAWSAGGSRYEQYF	TGTGCCTGGAGTGCTGGCGGGAGTAGGTACGAGCAGTACTTC
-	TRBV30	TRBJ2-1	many	CAQERGTNEQFF	TGTGCCCAGGAACGTGGGACCAATGAGCAGTTCTTC
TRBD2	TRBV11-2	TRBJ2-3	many	CASSPRTSGRADTQYF	TGTGCCAGCAGCCCCCGGACTAGCGGGAGAGCAGATACGCAGTATTTT
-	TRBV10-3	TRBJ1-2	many	CAISESGRDTNYGYTF	TGTGCCATCAGTGAGTCGGGCAGAGATACTAACTATGGCTACACCTTC
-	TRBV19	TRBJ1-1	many	CASSIGPNTEAFF	TGTGCCAGTAGTATCGGACCAAACACTGAAGCTTTCTTT
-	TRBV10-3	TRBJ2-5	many	CAISPRGETQYF	TGTGCCATCAGTCCGAGGGGTGAGACCCAGTACTTC
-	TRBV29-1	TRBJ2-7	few	CSANLDTHSYEQYF	TGCAGCGCCAATCTGGACACTCACTCCTACGAGCAGTACTTC
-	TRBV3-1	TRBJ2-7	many	CASSQASESYEQYF	TGTGCCAGCAGCCAAGCGTCGGAATCCTACGAGCAGTACTTC
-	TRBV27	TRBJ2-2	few	CASSLFPGMGTGELFF	TGTGCCAGCAGTTTATTCCCAGGAATGGGCACCGGGGAGCTGTTTTTT
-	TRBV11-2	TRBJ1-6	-	CASSEGGAVTNSPLHF	TGTGCCAGCAGCGAAGGCGGGGCAGTGACTAATTCACCCCTCCACTTT